This T cell receptor beta chain was sequenced in a study of cytomegalovirus exposure and HLA in healthy donors. Across the whole study: Sequencing of some 200 million T cells in an earlier analysis found under 120 million unique TCR beta sequences. Overall study findings and caveats: An analysis that came later showed most CMV-associated TCR beta chains appearing HLA-restricted. Later, an analysis showed that TCR beta chains associated with HLA were more clonally expanded than others that were equally common.

As for the donors, each was a healthy bone marrow donor. This clone has only one observation. The target antigen is unknown. The V end was cut by 3 bases, the J end by 0 bases, with 15 bases between. The CDR3 totals 16 residues. Germline-derived CDR1 and CDR2 are MGHRA and YSYEKL. The PCR made use of 60 Vbeta and 13 Jbeta primers. The repertoire was sequenced with immunoSEQ multiplex PCR; TCRdb's copy has only in-frame clones and lacks some. The sample records 160,000 or so clones, 80% being singletons. Source material: PBMCs. The receptor's source is a young man in good health and CMV-seronegative. The chain has TRBV4-1 and TRBJ2-7; the D gene is possibly TRBD1 (6 bases). The CDR3 nucleotides are TGCGCCAGCAGCCAGGACCGGACAGAGAGCTCCTACGAGCAGTACTTC. Translated: CASSQDRTESSYEQYF.